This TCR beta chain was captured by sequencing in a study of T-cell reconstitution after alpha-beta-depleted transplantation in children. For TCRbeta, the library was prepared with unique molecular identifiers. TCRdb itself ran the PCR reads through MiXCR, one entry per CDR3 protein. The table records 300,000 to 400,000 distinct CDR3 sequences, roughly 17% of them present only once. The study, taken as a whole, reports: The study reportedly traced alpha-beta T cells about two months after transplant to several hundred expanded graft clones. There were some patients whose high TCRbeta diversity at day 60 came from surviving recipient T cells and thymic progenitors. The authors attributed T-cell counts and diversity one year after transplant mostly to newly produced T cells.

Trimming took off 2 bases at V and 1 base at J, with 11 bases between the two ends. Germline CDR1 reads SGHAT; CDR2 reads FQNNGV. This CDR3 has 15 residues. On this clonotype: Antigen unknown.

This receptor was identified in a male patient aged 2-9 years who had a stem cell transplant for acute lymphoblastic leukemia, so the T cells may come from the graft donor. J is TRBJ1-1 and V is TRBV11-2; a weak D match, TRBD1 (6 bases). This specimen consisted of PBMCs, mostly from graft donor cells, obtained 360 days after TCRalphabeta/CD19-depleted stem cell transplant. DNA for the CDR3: TGTGCCAGCAGCTTATCCGGACAGCCGAACACTGAAGCTTTCTTT. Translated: CASSLSGQPNTEAFF.